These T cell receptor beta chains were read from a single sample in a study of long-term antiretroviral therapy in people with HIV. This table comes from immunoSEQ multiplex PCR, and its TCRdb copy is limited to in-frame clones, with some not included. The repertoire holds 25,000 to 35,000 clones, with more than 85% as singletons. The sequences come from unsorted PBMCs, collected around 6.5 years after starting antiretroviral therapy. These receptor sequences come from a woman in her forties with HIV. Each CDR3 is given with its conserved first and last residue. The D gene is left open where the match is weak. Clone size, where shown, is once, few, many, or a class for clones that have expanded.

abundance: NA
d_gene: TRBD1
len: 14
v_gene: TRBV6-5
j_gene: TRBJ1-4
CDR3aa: CASSTGQGVVKLFF
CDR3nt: TGTGCCAGCAGTACGGGACAGGGGGTTGTAAAACTGTTTTTT

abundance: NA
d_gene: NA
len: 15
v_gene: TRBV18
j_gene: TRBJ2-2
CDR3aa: CASSQQGKNTGELFF
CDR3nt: TGTGCCAGCTCTCAGCAGGGGAAGAACACCGGGGAGCTGTTTTTT

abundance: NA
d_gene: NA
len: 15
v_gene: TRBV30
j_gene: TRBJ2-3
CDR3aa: CAWSEASTRADTQYF
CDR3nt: TGTGCCTGGAGTGAGGCTAGTACACGTGCAGATACGCAGTATTTT

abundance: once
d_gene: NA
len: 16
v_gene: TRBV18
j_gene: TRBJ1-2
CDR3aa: CASSPQTGSANYGYTF
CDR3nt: TGTGCCAGCTCACCTCAGACAGGATCAGCTAACTATGGCTACACCTTC

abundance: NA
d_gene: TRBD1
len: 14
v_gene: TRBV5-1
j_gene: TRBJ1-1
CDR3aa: CASSDGQGDTEAFF
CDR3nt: TGCGCCAGCAGCGATGGACAGGGAGATACTGAAGCTTTCTTT

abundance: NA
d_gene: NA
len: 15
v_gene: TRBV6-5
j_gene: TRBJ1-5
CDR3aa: CASSYSRQGNQPQHF
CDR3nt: TGTGCCAGCAGTTACTCGAGGCAGGGGAATCAGCCCCAGCATTTT

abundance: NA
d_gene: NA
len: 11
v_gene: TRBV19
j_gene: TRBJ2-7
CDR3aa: CASSTGYEQYF
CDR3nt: TGTGCCAGTAGTACAGGTTACGAGCAGTACTTC

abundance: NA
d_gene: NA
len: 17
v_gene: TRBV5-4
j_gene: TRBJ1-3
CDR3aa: CASSQRYGGRTGNTIYF
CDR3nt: TGCGCCAGCAGCCAAAGATATGGCGGCCGCACTGGAAACACCATATATTTT

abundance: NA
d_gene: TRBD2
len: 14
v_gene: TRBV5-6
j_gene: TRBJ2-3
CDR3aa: CASGLAGGTDTQYF
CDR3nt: TGTGCCAGCGGGCTAGCGGGGGGCACAGATACGCAGTATTTT

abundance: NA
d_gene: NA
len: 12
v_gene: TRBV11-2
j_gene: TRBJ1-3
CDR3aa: CASSLDAGTPTF
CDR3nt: TGTGCCAGCAGCTTAGATGCAGGGACCCCGACATTT

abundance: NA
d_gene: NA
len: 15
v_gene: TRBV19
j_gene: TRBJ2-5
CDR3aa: CASSIRRKGGETQYF
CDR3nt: TGTGCCAGTAGTATAAGAAGGAAAGGAGGAGAGACCCAGTACTTC

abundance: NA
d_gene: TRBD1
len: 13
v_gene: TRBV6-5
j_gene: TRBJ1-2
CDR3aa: CASNRDRGNGYTF
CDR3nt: TGTGCCAGCAACCGGGACAGGGGAAATGGCTACACCTTC

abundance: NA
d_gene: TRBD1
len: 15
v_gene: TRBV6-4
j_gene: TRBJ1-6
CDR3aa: CASSDRGGTQSPLHF
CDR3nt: TGTGCCAGCAGTGACCGAGGGGGCACGCAATCACCCCTCCACTTT

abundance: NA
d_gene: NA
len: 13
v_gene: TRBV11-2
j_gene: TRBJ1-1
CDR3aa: CASSPQGPAGTFF
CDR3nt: TGTGCCAGCAGCCCTCAGGGGCCCGCGGGCACTTTCTTT

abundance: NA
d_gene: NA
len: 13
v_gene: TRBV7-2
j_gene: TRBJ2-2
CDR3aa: CASSLGYYGELFF
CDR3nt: TGTGCCAGCAGCTTAGGGTATTACGGGGAGCTGTTTTTT

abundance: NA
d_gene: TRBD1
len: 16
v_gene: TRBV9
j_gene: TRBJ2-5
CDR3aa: CASSPTGTGGWETQYF
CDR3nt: TGTGCCAGCAGCCCGACCGGGACAGGGGGCTGGGAGACCCAGTACTTC

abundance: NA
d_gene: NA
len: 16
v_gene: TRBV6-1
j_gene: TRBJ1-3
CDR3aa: CASSGQQATHIGTIYF
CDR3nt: TGTGCCAGCAGTGGCCAACAAGCGACCCACATCGGCACCATATATTTT

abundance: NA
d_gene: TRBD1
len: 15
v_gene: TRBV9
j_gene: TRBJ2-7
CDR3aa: CASSVAPGQAYEQYF
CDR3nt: TGTGCCAGCAGCGTAGCCCCGGGACAGGCCTACGAGCAGTACTTC

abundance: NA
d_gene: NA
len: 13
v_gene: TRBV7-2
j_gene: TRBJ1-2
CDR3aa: CASSFWTEDGYTF
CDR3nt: TGTGCCAGCAGCTTTTGGACAGAGGATGGCTACACCTTC

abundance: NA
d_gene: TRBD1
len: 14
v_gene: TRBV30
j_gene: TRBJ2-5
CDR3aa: CAWGDRVGQETQYF
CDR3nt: TGTGCCTGGGGGGACAGGGTTGGCCAAGAGACCCAGTACTTC

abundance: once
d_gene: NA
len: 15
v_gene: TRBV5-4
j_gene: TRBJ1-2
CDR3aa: CASSLAPDMDYGYTF
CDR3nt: TGTGCCAGCAGCCTGGCTCCGGACATGGACTATGGCTACACCTTC

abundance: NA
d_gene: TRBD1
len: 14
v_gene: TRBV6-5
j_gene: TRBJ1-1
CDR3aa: CASRDPGTGGSAFF
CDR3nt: TGTGCCAGCAGAGACCCTGGGACAGGGGGATCAGCTTTCTTT

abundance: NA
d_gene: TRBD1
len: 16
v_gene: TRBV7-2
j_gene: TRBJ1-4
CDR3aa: CASSLLGQGANEKLFF
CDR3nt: TGTGCCAGCAGCTTATTAGGGCAGGGGGCGAATGAAAAACTGTTTTTT